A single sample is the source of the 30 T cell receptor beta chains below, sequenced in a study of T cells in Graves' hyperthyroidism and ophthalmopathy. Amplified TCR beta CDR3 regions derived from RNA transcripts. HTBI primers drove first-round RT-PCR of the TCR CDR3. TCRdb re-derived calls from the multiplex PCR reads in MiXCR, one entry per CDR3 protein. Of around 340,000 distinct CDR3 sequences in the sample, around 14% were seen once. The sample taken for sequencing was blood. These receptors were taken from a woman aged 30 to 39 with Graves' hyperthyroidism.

The CDR3 DNA reads as TGTGCCAGCAAAGGGGGGGGGGGTTACAATGAGCAGTTCTTC. Protein product: CASKGGGGYNEQFF. The chain links TRBV27 to TRBJ2-1, with D perhaps TRBD2 (7 bases). Per the germline V gene, CDR1 is MNHEY and CDR2 is SMNVEV (reference sequence). The V end lost 7 bases, the J end lost 4 bases, and 14 bases lay between the germline ends. The CDR3 loop spans 14 amino acids.

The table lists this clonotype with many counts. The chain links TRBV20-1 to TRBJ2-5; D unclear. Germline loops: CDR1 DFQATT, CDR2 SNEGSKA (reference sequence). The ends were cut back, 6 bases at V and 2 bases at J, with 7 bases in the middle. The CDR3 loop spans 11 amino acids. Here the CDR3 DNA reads TGCAGTGCCACTCCTCAAGAGACCCAGTACTTC. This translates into CSATPQETQYF.

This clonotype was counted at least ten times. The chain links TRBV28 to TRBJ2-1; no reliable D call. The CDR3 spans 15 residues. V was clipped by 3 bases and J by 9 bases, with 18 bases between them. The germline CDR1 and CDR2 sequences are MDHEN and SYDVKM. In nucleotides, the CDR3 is TGTGCCAGCAGTTTGACCCTGTTTGGAAGGAGTGAGCAGTTCTTC. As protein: CASSLTLFGRSEQFF.

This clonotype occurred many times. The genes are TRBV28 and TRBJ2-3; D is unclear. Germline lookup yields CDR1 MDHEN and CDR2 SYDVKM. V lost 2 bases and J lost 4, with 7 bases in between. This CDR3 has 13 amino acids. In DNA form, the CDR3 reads TGTGCCAGCAGTTTACCAGGCCCAGATACGCAGTATTTT. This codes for CASSLPGPDTQYF.

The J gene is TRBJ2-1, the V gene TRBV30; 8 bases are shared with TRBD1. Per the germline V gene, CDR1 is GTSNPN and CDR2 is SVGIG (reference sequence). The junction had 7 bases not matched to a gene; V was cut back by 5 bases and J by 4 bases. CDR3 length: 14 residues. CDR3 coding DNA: TGTGCCTGGGGTACCGGACAGGGTTACAATGAGCAGTTCTTC. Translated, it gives CAWGTGQGYNEQFF.

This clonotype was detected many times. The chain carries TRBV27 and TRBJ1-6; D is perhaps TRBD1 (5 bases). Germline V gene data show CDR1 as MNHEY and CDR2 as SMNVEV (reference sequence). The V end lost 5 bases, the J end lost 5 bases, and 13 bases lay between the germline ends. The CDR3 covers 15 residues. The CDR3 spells CASSDWGGNNSPLHF. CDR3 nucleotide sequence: TGTGCCAGCAGTGATTGGGGCGGGAATAATTCACCCCTCCACTTT.

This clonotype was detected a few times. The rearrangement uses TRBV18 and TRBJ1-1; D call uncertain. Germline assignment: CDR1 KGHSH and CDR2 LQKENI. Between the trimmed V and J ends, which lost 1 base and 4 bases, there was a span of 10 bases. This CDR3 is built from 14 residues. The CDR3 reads CASSPQGSGTEAFF. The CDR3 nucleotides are TGTGCCAGCTCACCACAGGGTTCGGGCACTGAAGCTTTCTTT.

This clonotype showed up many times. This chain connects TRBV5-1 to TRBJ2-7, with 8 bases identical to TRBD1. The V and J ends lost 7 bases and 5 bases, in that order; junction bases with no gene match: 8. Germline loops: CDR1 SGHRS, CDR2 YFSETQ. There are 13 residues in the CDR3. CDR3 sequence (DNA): TGCGCCAGCTCCCGGGACAGGCTAGACGAGCAGTACTTC. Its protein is CASSRDRLDEQYF.

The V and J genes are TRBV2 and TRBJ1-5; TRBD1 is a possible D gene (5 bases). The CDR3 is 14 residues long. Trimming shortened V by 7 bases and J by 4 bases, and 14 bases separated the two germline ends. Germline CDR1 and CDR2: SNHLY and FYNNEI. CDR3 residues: CASTVDTSNQPQHF. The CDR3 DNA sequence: TGTGCCAGCACGGTGGACACCTCGAATCAGCCCCAGCATTTT. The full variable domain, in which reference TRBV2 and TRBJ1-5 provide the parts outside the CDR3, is EPEVTQTPSHQVTQMGQEVILRCVPISNHLYFYWYRQILGQKVEFLVSFYNNEISEKSEIFDDQFSVERPDGSNFTLKIRSTKLEDSAMYFCASTVDTSNQPQHFGDGTRLSIL.

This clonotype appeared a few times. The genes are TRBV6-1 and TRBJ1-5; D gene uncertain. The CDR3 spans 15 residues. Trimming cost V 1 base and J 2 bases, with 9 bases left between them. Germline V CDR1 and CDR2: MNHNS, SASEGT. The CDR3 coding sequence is TGTGCCAGCAGTGAAGTCCAAGGCGGCAATCAGCCCCAGCATTTT. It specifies CASSEVQGGNQPQHF.

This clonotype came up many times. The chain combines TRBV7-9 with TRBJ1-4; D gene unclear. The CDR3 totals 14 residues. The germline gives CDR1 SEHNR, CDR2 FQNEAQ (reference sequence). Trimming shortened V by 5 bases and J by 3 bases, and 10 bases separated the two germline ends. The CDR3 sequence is CASSVGLANEKLFF. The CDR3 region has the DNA TGTGCCAGCAGCGTAGGGCTTGCTAATGAAAAACTGTTTTTT.

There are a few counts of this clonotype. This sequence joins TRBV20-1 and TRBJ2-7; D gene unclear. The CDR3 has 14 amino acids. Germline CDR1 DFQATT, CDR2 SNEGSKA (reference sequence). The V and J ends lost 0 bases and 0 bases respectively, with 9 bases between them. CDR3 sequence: CSARDLRSSYEQYF. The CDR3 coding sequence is TGCAGTGCTAGAGATCTTAGAAGCTCCTACGAGCAGTACTTC.

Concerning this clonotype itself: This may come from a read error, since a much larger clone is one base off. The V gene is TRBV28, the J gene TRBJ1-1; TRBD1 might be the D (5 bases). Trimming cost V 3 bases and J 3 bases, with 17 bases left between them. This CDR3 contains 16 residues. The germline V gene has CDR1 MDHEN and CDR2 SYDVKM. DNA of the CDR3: TGTGCCAGCAGTTTTTTCGGGACGGCGGGGGACACTGAAGCTTTCTTT. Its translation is CASSFFGTAGDTEAFF.

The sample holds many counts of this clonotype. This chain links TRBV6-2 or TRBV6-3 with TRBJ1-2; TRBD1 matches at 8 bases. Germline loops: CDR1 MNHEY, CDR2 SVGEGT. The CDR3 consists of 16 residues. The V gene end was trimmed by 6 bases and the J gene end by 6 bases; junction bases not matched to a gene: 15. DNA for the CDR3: TGTGCCAGCAGCCCCGACTGGCCGGGACAGGTGGATGGCTACACCTTC. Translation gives CASSPDWPGQVDGYTF.

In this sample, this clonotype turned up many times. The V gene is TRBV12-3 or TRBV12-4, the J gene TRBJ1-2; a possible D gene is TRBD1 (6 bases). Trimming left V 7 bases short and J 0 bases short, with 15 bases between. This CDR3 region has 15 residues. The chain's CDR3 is CASTKGDIANYGYTF. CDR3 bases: TGTGCCAGCACCAAGGGGGACATTGCTAACTATGGCTACACCTTC.

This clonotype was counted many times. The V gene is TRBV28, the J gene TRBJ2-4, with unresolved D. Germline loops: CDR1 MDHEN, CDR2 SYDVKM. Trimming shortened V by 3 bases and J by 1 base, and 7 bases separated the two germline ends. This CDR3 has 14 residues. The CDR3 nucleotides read TGTGCCAGCAGTTTGGTTGCGGCCAAAAACATTCAGTACTTC. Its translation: CASSLVAAKNIQYF.

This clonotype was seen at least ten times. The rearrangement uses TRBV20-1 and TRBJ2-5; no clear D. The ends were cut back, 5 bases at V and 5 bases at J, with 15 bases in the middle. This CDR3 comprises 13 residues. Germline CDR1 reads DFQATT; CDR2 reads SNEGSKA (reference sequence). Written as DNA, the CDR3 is TGCAGTGCTGAGCCGTCGGGTACTGAGACCCAGTACTTC. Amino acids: CSAEPSGTETQYF.

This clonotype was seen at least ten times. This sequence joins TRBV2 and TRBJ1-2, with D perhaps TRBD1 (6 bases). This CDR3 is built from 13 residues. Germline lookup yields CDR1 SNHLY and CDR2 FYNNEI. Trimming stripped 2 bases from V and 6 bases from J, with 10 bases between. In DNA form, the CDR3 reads TGTGCCAGCAGTGAAAAGGGGGGACATGGCTACACCTTC. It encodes CASSEKGGHGYTF. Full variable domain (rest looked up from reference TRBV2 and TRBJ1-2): EPEVTQTPSHQVTQMGQEVILRCVPISNHLYFYWYRQILGQKVEFLVSFYNNEISEKSEIFDDQFSVERPDGSNFTLKIRSTKLEDSAMYFCASSEKGGHGYTFGSGTRLTVV.

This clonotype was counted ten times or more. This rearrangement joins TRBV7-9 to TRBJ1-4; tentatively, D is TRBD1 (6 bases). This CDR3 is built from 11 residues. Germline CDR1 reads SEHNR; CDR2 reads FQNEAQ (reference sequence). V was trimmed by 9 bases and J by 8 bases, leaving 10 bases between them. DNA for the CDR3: TGTGCCAGTACCGGGACAGAAAAACTGTTTTTT. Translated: CASTGTEKLFF.

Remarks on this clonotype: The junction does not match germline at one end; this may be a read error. The CDR3 coding sequence is TGTGCCAGCAGTCTATCTAGCGGGAGTACCGGGGAGCTGTTTTTT. Its protein is CASSLSSGSTGELFF. The V call is TRBV27, the J call TRBJ2-2; TRBD2 matches at 10 bases. CDR1 is MNHEY and CDR2 is SMNVEV in the germline V gene (reference sequence). This CDR3 is 15 amino acids long.

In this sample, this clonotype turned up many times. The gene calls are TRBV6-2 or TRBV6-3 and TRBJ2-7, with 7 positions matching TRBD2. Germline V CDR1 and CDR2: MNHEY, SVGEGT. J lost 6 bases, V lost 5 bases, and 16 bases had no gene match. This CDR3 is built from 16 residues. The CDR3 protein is CASSRPTSGTQSEQYF. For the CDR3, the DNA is TGTGCCAGCAGTCGACCGACCAGCGGGACTCAGTCCGAGCAGTACTTC.

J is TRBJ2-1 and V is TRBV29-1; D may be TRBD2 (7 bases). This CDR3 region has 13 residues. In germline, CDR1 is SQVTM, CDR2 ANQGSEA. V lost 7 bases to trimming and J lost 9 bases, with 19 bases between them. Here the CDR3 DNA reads TGCAGCGCCGGGGGGCAACAACTTGGTGAGCAGTTCTTC. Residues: CSAGGQQLGEQFF.

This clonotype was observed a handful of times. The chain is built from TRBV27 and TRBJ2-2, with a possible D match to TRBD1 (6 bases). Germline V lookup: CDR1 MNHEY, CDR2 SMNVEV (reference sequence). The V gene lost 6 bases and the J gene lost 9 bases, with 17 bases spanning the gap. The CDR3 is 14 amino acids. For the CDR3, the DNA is TGTGCCAGCAGCCCTTACAGGGATGCGAGGGAGCTGTTTTTT. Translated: CASSPYRDARELFF.

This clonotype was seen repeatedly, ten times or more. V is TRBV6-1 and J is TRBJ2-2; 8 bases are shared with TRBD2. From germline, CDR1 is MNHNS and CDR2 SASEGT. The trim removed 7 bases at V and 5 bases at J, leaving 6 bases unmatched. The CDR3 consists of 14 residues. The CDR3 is CASTQTSVTGELFF. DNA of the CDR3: TGTGCCAGCACCCAGACTAGCGTAACCGGGGAGCTGTTTTTT.

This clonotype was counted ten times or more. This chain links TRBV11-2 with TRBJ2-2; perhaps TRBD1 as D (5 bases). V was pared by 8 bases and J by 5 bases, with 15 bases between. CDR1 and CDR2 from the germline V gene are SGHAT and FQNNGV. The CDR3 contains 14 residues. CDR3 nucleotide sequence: TGTGCCAGCGACCCAGGGTTTGGGACCGGGGAGCTGTTTTTT. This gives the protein CASDPGFGTGELFF.

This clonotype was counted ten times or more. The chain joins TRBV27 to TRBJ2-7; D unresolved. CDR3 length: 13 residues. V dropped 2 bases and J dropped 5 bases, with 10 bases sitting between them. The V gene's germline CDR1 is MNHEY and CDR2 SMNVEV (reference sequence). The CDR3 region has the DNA TGTGCCAGCAGTTTAGCCAGTTTCCACGAGCAGTACTTC. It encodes CASSLASFHEQYF.

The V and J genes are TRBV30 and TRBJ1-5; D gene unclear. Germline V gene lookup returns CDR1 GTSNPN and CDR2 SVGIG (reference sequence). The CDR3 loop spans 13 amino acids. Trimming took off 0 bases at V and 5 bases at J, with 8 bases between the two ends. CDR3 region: CAWSVSGHQPQHF. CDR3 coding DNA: TGTGCCTGGAGTGTAAGTGGCCATCAGCCCCAGCATTTT.

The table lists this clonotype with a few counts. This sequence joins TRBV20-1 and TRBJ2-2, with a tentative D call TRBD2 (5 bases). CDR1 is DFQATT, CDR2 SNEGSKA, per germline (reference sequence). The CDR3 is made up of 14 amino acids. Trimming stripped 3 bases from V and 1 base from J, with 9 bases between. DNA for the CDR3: TGCAGTGCTAGTTCCGGAGGGAACACCGGGGAGCTGTTTTTT. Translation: CSASSGGNTGELFF.

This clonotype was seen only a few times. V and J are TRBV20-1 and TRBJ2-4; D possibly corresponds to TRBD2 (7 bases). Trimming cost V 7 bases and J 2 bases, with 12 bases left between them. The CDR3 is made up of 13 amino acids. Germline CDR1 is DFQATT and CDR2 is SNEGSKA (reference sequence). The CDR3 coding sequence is TGCAGTGGGGGGGGGCCTCCCAAAAACATTCAGTACTTC. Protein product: CSGGGPPKNIQYF.

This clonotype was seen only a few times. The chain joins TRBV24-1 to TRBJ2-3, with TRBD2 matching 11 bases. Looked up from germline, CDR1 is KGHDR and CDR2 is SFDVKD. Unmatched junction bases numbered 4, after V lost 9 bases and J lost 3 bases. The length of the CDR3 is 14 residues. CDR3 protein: CATETSGRTDTQYF. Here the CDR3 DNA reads TGTGCCACCGAAACTAGCGGGAGAACAGATACGCAGTATTTT.